This entry lists 30 T cell receptor beta chains sequenced from one sample in a study of PD-L1 blockade in urothelial cancer. Sequencing was performed with immunoSEQ multiplex PCR; in TCRdb, only in-frame clones are kept and a portion is missing. The sample lists tens of thousands of clones, around 90% occurring once. Time point of the sample: pretreatment peripheral blood. This sample comprised PBMCs, obtained around atezolizumab (anti-PD-L1) treatment. These TCRs come from a woman of 80 years or more with urothelial cancer.

The chain links TRBV6-4 to TRBJ1-1, with TRBD1 identical over 9 bases. Germline V gene lookup returns CDR1 MRHNA and CDR2 SNTAGT. This CDR3 contains 13 residues. After removal of 4 bases from V and 4 bases from J, the junction contained 1 base not matched to a gene. CDR3 residues: CASSVDRGTEAFF. CDR3 nucleotide sequence: TGTGCCAGCAGTGTGGACAGGGGCACTGAAGCTTTCTTT.

The gene calls are TRBV5-5 and TRBJ1-2, with D perhaps matching TRBD1 (6 bases). V shed 5 bases and J shed 4 bases, with 21 bases lying between them. The CDR3 extends over 16 amino acids. Germline loops: CDR1 SGHKS, CDR2 YYEKEE (reference sequence). The CDR3 protein is CASRLMNTGSGYGYTF. DNA for the CDR3: TGTGCCAGCAGACTAATGAATACAGGGAGCGGCTATGGCTACACCTTC.

The J gene is TRBJ2-1, the V gene TRBV5-1; the D gene is possibly TRBD2 (6 bases). Deletions cut 3 bases from V and 0 bases from J, with 22 bases between. The CDR3 has 19 residues. The germline V gene encodes CDR1 SGHRS and CDR2 YFSETQ. Written as DNA, the CDR3 is TGCGCCAGCAGCTCTCCTTCGCGGGGTCAATCACACTCCTACAATGAGCAGTTCTTC. This gives the protein CASSSPSRGQSHSYNEQFF.

The J gene is TRBJ2-1, the V gene TRBV28; 8 bases are shared with TRBD1. J was trimmed by 1 base and V by 2 bases; bases with no gene match: 10. Germline V gene lookup returns CDR1 MDHEN and CDR2 SYDVKM. The CDR3 is 18 amino acids. The CDR3, as DNA: TGTGCCAGCAGTTTAATCAGGGGGCAGGGCCTGTCCTACAATGAGCAGTTCTTC. This gives the protein CASSLIRGQGLSYNEQFF.

The chain's CDR3 is CASSWTSSSYEQYF. As DNA, the CDR3 is TGTGCCAGCAGTTGGACTAGCAGCTCCTACGAGCAGTACTTC. V gene TRBV2 combines with J gene TRBJ2-7; 8 bases align to TRBD2. Germline values: CDR1 SNHLY, CDR2 FYNNEI. The ends lost 5 bases at V and 0 bases at J; junction bases unmatched: 3. The CDR3 loop spans 14 amino acids.

The J gene is TRBJ2-3, the V gene TRBV7-3; 9 bases match TRBD1. The CDR3 spans 15 residues. V lost 2 bases to trimming and J lost 3 bases; unmatched junction nucleotides: 3. Germline values: CDR1 SGHTA, CDR2 FQGTGA. This CDR3 reads CASSLGQGTTDTQYF. The CDR3 bases are TGTGCCAGCAGCTTAGGACAGGGGACGACAGATACGCAGTATTTT.

This chain connects TRBV5-1 to TRBJ2-1; 10 bases line up with TRBD2. V was pared by 2 bases and J by 5 bases, with 1 base of the junction left unmatched. CDR3 length: 14 amino acids. Per germline, CDR1 SGHRS and CDR2 YFSETQ. The CDR3 nucleotides are TGCGCCAGCAGCTTTCTAGCGGGGGACAATGAGCAGTTCTTC. Amino acid sequence: CASSFLAGDNEQFF.

The V gene is TRBV4-2, the J gene TRBJ1-2, with 7 bases aligning to TRBD1. Germline assignment: CDR1 LGHNA and CDR2 YNFKEQ. The CDR3 has 18 residues. V gave up 0 bases and J gave up 1 base; unmatched junction bases: 11. The CDR3 region has the DNA TGTGCCAGCAGCCAAGATTTAACAGGGGCTAACCTTAACTATGGCTACACCTTC. Protein: CASSQDLTGANLNYGYTF.

V and J are TRBV18 and TRBJ1-3, with TRBD1 matching over 9 bases. The CDR3 sequence is 14 residues long. V was clipped by 8 bases and J by 0 bases; unmatched bases: 2. Germline CDR1 reads KGHSH; CDR2 reads LQKENI. The CDR3: CASGTGTSGNTIYF. The CDR3 nucleotides are TGTGCCAGCGGGACAGGGACCTCTGGAAACACCATATATTTT.

V usage is TRBV7-2 and J usage is TRBJ2-5; TRBD1 agrees at 7 bases. Trimming cost V 3 bases and J 2 bases; bases outside gene matches: 0. Germline lookup yields CDR1 SGHTA and CDR2 FQGNSA. CDR3 length: 13 amino acids. CDR3 coding DNA: TGTGCCAGCAGCTTGGGACAGCAAGAGACCCAGTACTTC. Its translation is CASSLGQQETQYF.

The chain combines TRBV7-3 with TRBJ1-1; no firm D call. V was shortened by 2 bases and J by 0 bases, with 16 bases between the two germline ends. Germline values: CDR1 SGHTA, CDR2 FQGTGA. This CDR3 is built from 17 residues. The DNA for the CDR3 is TGTGCCAGCAGCTTAGACGTATACCGAGGGATGAACACTGAAGCTTTCTTT. This codes for CASSLDVYRGMNTEAFF.

J is TRBJ1-1 and V is TRBV4-2; TRBD1 is a possible D gene (6 bases). Trimming removed 7 bases from V and 2 bases from J, with 17 bases in between. CDR1 and CDR2 from the germline V gene are LGHNA and YNFKEQ. This CDR3 comprises 15 residues. CDR3 DNA: TGTGCCAGCAACATCATATCACAGGGTAACACTGAAGCTTTCTTT. It specifies CASNIISQGNTEAFF.

This clone was observed a few times. V usage is TRBV6-5 and J usage is TRBJ2-7, with D uncertain. Trimming shortened V by 10 bases and J by 7 bases, and 14 bases separated the two germline ends. CDR3 length: 11 amino acids. Germline V lookup: CDR1 MNHEY, CDR2 SVGAGI. The CDR3 DNA is TGTGCCACCACGTCGGGTGGAGAGCAGTACTTC. Translated, it gives CATTSGGEQYF.

The chain employs TRBV5-1 and TRBJ2-1, with TRBD1 matching over 9 bases. The germline gives CDR1 SGHRS, CDR2 YFSETQ. This CDR3 region has 15 residues. The junction had 12 bases not matched to a gene; V was cut back by 6 bases and J by 8 bases. Here the CDR3 reads CASNVGTGFFYEQFF. The CDR3 DNA follows: TGCGCCAGCAACGTAGGGACAGGGTTTTTTTATGAGCAGTTCTTC.

Here the CDR3 reads CASSLAQGNEQYF. The CDR3, as DNA: TGTGCCAGCAGCTTAGCGCAGGGCAACGAGCAGTACTTC. J is TRBJ2-7 and V is TRBV7-9; weak D call: TRBD1 (5 bases). The CDR3 covers 13 residues. From germline, CDR1 is SEHNR and CDR2 FQNEAQ (reference sequence). Between the trimmed V and J ends, which lost 0 bases and 5 bases, there was a span of 8 bases.

This clone was recorded a few times. The chain uses TRBV28 and TRBJ1-1; D is unclear. Germline CDR1 MDHEN, CDR2 SYDVKM. The CDR3 totals 15 residues. The V end lost 4 bases, the J end lost 3 bases, and 15 bases lay between the germline ends. CDR3 DNA: TGTGCCAGCAGTTCTGACTTCCCCTCTTACACTGAAGCTTTCTTT. Amino acids: CASSSDFPSYTEAFF.

The chain is built from TRBV15 and TRBJ2-5; D not resolved. Germline values: CDR1 LNHNV, CDR2 YYDKDF (reference sequence). Trimming pared 5 bases from V and 5 bases from J, leaving 6 bases between. This CDR3 is built from 11 residues. CDR3 region: CATSFRETQYF. The CDR3 coding sequence is TGTGCCACCAGCTTTCGGGAGACCCAGTACTTC. Full variable domain (remainder filled in from reference TRBV15 and TRBJ2-5): DAMVIQNPRYQVTQFGKPVTLSCSQTLNHNVMYWYQQKSSQAPKLLFHYYDKDFNNEADTPDNFQSRRPNTSFCFLDIRSPGLGDTAMYLCATSFRETQYFGPGTRLLVL.

The chain uses TRBV7-2 and TRBJ1-1; D perhaps matches TRBD1 (6 bases). The CDR3 has 13 residues. Germline CDR1 SGHTA, CDR2 FQGNSA. Trimming shortened V by 6 bases and J by 1 base, and 9 bases separated the two germline ends. The CDR3 coding sequence is TGTGCCAGCAGGATGACAGGGAACACTGAAGCTTTCTTT. Translation gives CASRMTGNTEAFF. The full variable domain, completed using reference TRBV7-2 and TRBJ1-1, is GAGVSQSPSNKVTEKGKDVELRCDPISGHTALYWYRQSLGQGLEFLIYFQGNSAPDKSGLPSDRFSAERTGGSVSTLTIQRTQQEDSAVYLCASRMTGNTEAFFGQGTRLTVV.

The V and J genes are TRBV9 and TRBJ2-3, with D perhaps matching TRBD2 (6 bases). The CDR3 sequence is 15 residues long. Trimming stripped 5 bases from V and 5 bases from J, with 18 bases between. Germline CDR1 SGDLS, CDR2 YYNGEE. CDR3 sequence reads: CASSVLATEGDTQYF. The CDR3 DNA reads TGTGCCAGCAGTGTTCTAGCGACCGAGGGAGATACGCAGTATTTT.

The CDR3: CASSHGGYEQYF. The CDR3 bases are TGCGCCAGCAGCCACGGGGGTTACGAGCAGTACTTC. The V gene is TRBV5-1, the J gene TRBJ2-7; tentatively, D is TRBD2 (6 bases). There are 12 residues in the CDR3. Trimming removed 4 bases from V and 4 bases from J, with 9 bases in between. Germline loops: CDR1 SGHRS, CDR2 YFSETQ.

In this sample, this clone turned up once. This chain connects TRBV7-2 to TRBJ1-2, with 8 bases identical to TRBD1. Germline V gene lookup returns CDR1 SGHTA and CDR2 FQGNSA. The CDR3 covers 14 residues. The J segment lost 8 bases and the V segment lost 1 base, leaving 6 bases of the junction unmatched. CDR3 nucleotides: TGTGCCAGCAGCTTAGGGGGACAGGTGTACGGCTACACCTTC. Its translation: CASSLGGQVYGYTF.

The chain couples TRBV19 to TRBJ1-2, with TRBD1 matching 7 bases. Trimming took 6 bases from V and 5 from J; bases not matched to a gene: 9. Germline V lookup: CDR1 LNHDA, CDR2 SQIVND (reference sequence). The CDR3 has 14 residues. The CDR3 region has the DNA TGTGCCAGTAGCCTACAGGGGCCGCTATATGGCTACACCTTC. Amino acids: CASSLQGPLYGYTF.

V and J are TRBV19 and TRBJ2-7; the D gene is possibly TRBD2 (6 bases). In germline, CDR1 is LNHDA, CDR2 SQIVND (reference sequence). The CDR3 length is 14 residues. The V end was cut by 4 bases, the J end by 3 bases, with 13 bases between. This CDR3 reads CASSTGTEFYEQYF. CDR3 sequence (DNA): TGTGCCAGTAGTACCGGGACTGAGTTCTACGAGCAGTACTTC.

This sequence joins TRBV5-1 and TRBJ2-1; a possible D gene is TRBD1 (6 bases). With 4 bases removed from V and 5 bases from J, the gap between germline ends came to 28 bases. The CDR3 runs to 19 residues. CDR1 SGHRS and CDR2 YFSETQ come from the germline V gene. The CDR3, as DNA: TGCGCCAGCAGCCACATGGGACCGCAAACAGGGCCCCCCCACAATGAGCAGTTCTTC. As protein: CASSHMGPQTGPPHNEQFF.

The rearrangement uses TRBV2 and TRBJ2-2, with 7 bases aligning to TRBD2. Germline CDR1 SNHLY, CDR2 FYNNEI. The CDR3 runs to 16 residues. With V trimmed by 3 bases and J by 1 base, 5 bases remained unmatched. In DNA form, the CDR3 reads TGTGCCAGCAGTGACGGCGGGAGTTGGAACACCGGGGAGCTGTTTTTT. This translates into CASSDGGSWNTGELFF.

The CDR3 loop is CASSQEPGLEQFF. CDR3 bases: TGCGCCAGCAGCCAAGAACCGGGACTTGAGCAGTTCTTC. This chain links TRBV4-1 with TRBJ2-1, with D possibly TRBD2 on 6 matching bases. V lost 0 bases and J lost 9, with 9 bases in between. The CDR3 is 13 amino acids. Germline V gene data show CDR1 as MGHRA and CDR2 as YSYEKL.

V is TRBV4-2 and J is TRBJ1-2; the match to TRBD1 covers 11 bases. Germline trimming cut 1 base from V and 7 bases from J; bases unmatched to any gene: 11. In germline, CDR1 is LGHNA, CDR2 YNFKEQ. The CDR3 runs to 17 residues. Written as DNA, the CDR3 is TGTGCCAGCAGCCAAGGACGCCGGACAGGGGGCTGGGGTGGCTACACCTTC. This encodes CASSQGRRTGGWGGYTF.

J is TRBJ1-3 and V is TRBV18, with a possible D match to TRBD1 (6 bases). This CDR3 spans 13 amino acids. Trimming shortened V by 6 bases and J by 0 bases, and 6 bases separated the two germline ends. The V gene's germline CDR1 is KGHSH and CDR2 LQKENI. CDR3 sequence (DNA): TGTGCCAGCTCGACAGGCTCTGGAAACACCATATATTTT. As protein: CASSTGSGNTIYF.

The J gene is TRBJ2-3, the V gene TRBV7-9; the match to TRBD2 covers 8 bases. CDR1 SEHNR and CDR2 FQNEAQ come from the germline V gene (reference sequence). V was clipped by 2 bases and J by 2 bases; unmatched bases: 3. This CDR3 contains 15 residues. The CDR3 here is CASSLNSGVTDTQYF. The CDR3 DNA is TGTGCCAGCAGCTTAAATAGCGGGGTCACAGATACGCAGTATTTT.

DNA for the CDR3: TGTGCCAGCAGTTTGGGAGGGAGTGCCTACAATGAGCAGTTCTTC. Translated: CASSLGGSAYNEQFF. This sequence joins TRBV7-2 and TRBJ2-1; 7 bases agree with TRBD2. This CDR3 has 15 residues. Germline CDR1 reads SGHTA; CDR2 reads FQGNSA. Trimming at V came to 6 bases and at J to 2 bases, leaving 7 bases not matched to a gene.